The T cell receptor (beta chain) under discussion was sequenced for a study of CD8 T cells in ankylosing spondylitis. MiXCR was run by TCRdb on the 5' RACE reads, yielding one entry per CDR3 protein. There are under 300,000 distinct CDR3 sequences in the sample; over 8.5% occur only once, and 6.8% lies in the top ten. CDR3 length equals 11 residues. V lost 11 bases to trimming and J lost 12 bases, with 17 bases between them. CDR1 and CDR2 from the germline V gene are ENHRY and SYGVKD. This clonotype was seen a handful of times. The chain links TRBV10-3 to TRBJ2-1; a possible D gene is TRBD2 (6 bases). Sequenced input: blood, either unsorted or a sorted T cell fraction (not recorded which). The clonotype was recovered from a male donor with ankylosing spondylitis or in good health (not recorded which). The CDR3 nucleotides are TGTGCCTCCCCAAGGACCGGGAGGCAGTTCTTC. Translation gives CASPRTGRQFF.